This T cell receptor (beta chain) was recovered during a study of blood T cell repertoires in COVID-19. Method: immunoSEQ multiplex PCR; TCRdb's copy keeps in-frame clones and lacks some. The table has approximately 220,000 clones, roughly four fifths seen once. The CDR3 has 13 amino acids. Germline V lookup: CDR1 MNHEY, CDR2 SMNVEV (reference sequence). With V trimmed by 5 bases and J by 2 bases, 3 bases remained unmatched. Sample: peripheral blood. This receptor was identified in a woman under 40 who had recovered from COVID-19. The chain carries TRBV27 and TRBJ2-7, with 7 bases aligning to TRBD1. CDR3 in amino acids: CASSPTGAYEQYF. The DNA for the CDR3 is TGTGCCAGCAGTCCCACAGGGGCCTACGAGCAGTACTTC.